The 27 T cell receptor beta chains below come from one sample, sequenced in a study of T cell responses to AZD1222 COVID-19 vaccine. Assay: immunoSEQ multiplex PCR; the TCRdb copy retains only in-frame clones and omits some. The sample lists 99,000 or so clones, about 89% occurring once. This specimen consisted of peripheral blood, obtained 28 days after the second dose of the MenACWY control vaccine. Receptor source: an adult who received the MenACWY meningococcal vaccine as a control.

The chain is built from TRBV24-1 and TRBJ2-7, with D uncertain. The CDR3 covers 11 residues. Germline values: CDR1 KGHDR, CDR2 SFDVKD. V lost 1 base, J lost 5 bases, and 2 bases lay in between. CDR3 coding DNA: TGTGCCACCAGTGATTTAAACGAGCAGTACTTC. It codes for CATSDLNEQYF.

The chain combines TRBV18 with TRBJ2-4; D unclear. With 3 bases removed from V and 7 bases from J, the gap between germline ends came to 13 bases. This CDR3 comprises 14 residues. Germline V gives CDR1 KGHSH, CDR2 LQKENI. The CDR3 protein is CASSPRRDANIQYF. The CDR3 bases are TGTGCCAGCTCACCCCGAAGGGATGCCAACATTCAGTACTTC.

This clone was picked up one time. The chain couples TRBV7-8 to TRBJ2-2; D gene uncertain. Germline loops: CDR1 SGHVS, CDR2 FQNEAQ. The CDR3 has 15 residues. The V end was cut by 1 base, the J end by 4 bases, with 10 bases between. CDR3 amino acids: CASSLVVLSTGELFF. CDR3 sequence (DNA): TGTGCCAGCAGCTTAGTCGTTCTATCCACCGGGGAGCTGTTTTTT. Complete variable domain (other parts from reference TRBV7-8 and TRBJ2-2): GAGVSQSPRYKVAKRGQDVALRCDPISGHVSLFWYQQALGQGPEFLTYFQNEAQLDKSGLPSDRFFAERPEGSVSTLKIQRTQQEDSAVYLCASSLVVLSTGELFFGEGSRLTVL.

CDR3 protein: CASSQDGAANFNYGYTF. The CDR3 DNA follows: TGTGCCAGCAGCCAGGACGGCGCCGCTAACTTTAACTATGGCTACACCTTC. This chain uses TRBV5-6 with TRBJ1-2; unclear D gene. V lost 4 bases and J lost 1, with 20 bases in between. The CDR3 is 17 residues long. The germline gives CDR1 SGHDT, CDR2 YYEEEE.

The V call is TRBV5-1, the J call TRBJ1-1; maybe TRBD1 (5 bases). Germline CDR1 and CDR2: SGHRS and YFSETQ. Trimming stripped 6 bases from V and 0 bases from J, with 15 bases between. This CDR3 spans 15 amino acids. Here the CDR3 reads CASKSGTTLNTEAFF. The DNA for the CDR3 is TGCGCCAGCAAATCAGGGACCACCTTGAACACTGAAGCTTTCTTT.

This clone was counted only a few times. The V and J genes are TRBV10-3 and TRBJ2-7; 8 nucleotides agree with TRBD1. The CDR3 runs 14 residues. In germline, CDR1 is ENHRY, CDR2 SYGVKD. After removal of 4 bases from V and 5 bases from J, the junction contained 7 bases not matched to a gene. CDR3 region: CAISGTGTGHEQYF. For the CDR3, the DNA is TGTGCCATCAGTGGGACAGGGACTGGACACGAGCAGTACTTC.

The rearrangement links TRBV4-3 to TRBJ1-1; TRBD1 might be the D (6 bases). Per germline, CDR1 LGHNA and CDR2 YSLEER. The CDR3 extends over 19 amino acids. Trimming cost V 0 bases and J 5 bases, with 25 bases left between them. CDR3 residues: CASSQEVTPLAGAETEAFF. CDR3 nucleotide sequence: TGCGCCAGCAGCCAAGAAGTCACTCCTTTGGCAGGGGCGGAGACTGAAGCTTTCTTT.

The rearrangement links TRBV4-3 to TRBJ1-4; tentatively, D is TRBD1 (6 bases). V dropped 4 bases and J dropped 0 bases, with 12 bases sitting between them. Germline V CDR1 and CDR2: LGHNA, YSLEER. There are 16 residues in the CDR3. CDR3 region: CASSRTGSSTNEKLFF. For the CDR3, the DNA is TGCGCCAGCAGCCGTACAGGGAGCTCAACTAATGAAAAACTGTTTTTT.

The chain recombines TRBV27 with TRBJ1-2; a possible D gene is TRBD1 (5 bases). Trimming took off 4 bases at V and 4 bases at J, with 13 bases between the two ends. The germline V gene has CDR1 MNHEY and CDR2 SMNVEV (reference sequence). The CDR3 contains 14 residues. The CDR3 spells CASSSRPGTYGYTF. CDR3 coding DNA: TGTGCCAGCAGTTCTCGTCCAGGGACCTATGGCTACACCTTC.

This rearrangement joins TRBV5-4 to TRBJ1-1; 7 bases match TRBD1. The CDR3 runs 14 residues. From germline, CDR1 is SGHNT and CDR2 YYREEE (reference sequence). Losses at the gene ends were 0 bases for V and 3 bases for J; bases not matched to a gene: 2. CDR3 nucleotide sequence: TGTGCCAGCAGCTTGGGGGGGACAGACACTGAAGCTTTCTTT. It is translated as CASSLGGTDTEAFF.

This clone appeared a single time. The chain links TRBV19 to TRBJ2-7, with TRBD1 matching over 8 bases. The CDR3 is made up of 13 amino acids. V lost 4 bases to trimming and J lost 3 bases; unmatched junction nucleotides: 2. Germline V CDR1 and CDR2: LNHDA, SQIVND (reference sequence). CDR3 sequence: CASSSTGGYEQYF. CDR3 DNA: TGTGCCAGTAGTAGTACAGGGGGCTACGAGCAGTACTTC.

The CDR3 region has the DNA TGCGCCAGCAGCCAACTAGACGGGTCTAATGAAAAACTGTTTTTT. Protein sequence: CASSQLDGSNEKLFF. The chain recombines TRBV4-3 with TRBJ1-4, with unresolved D. The CDR3 length is 15 residues. V was clipped by 2 bases and J by 3 bases, with 10 bases between them. Per germline, CDR1 LGHNA and CDR2 YSLEER.

This clone has more than one count but fewer than ten. The chain has TRBV28 and TRBJ1-2; TRBD1 is a possible D gene (6 bases). The V gene lost 3 bases and the J gene lost 5 bases, with 10 bases spanning the gap. Germline assignment: CDR1 MDHEN and CDR2 SYDVKM. This CDR3 contains 13 residues. The CDR3 sequence: CASSFRGGYGYTF. CDR3 sequence (DNA): TGTGCCAGCAGTTTCAGGGGTGGTTATGGCTACACCTTC.

The chain recombines TRBV6-5 with TRBJ2-1, with D possibly TRBD1 on 6 matching bases. Deletions cut 5 bases from V and 4 bases from J, with 12 bases between. The CDR3 extends over 14 amino acids. Germline-derived CDR1 and CDR2 are MNHEY and SVGAGI. The CDR3 DNA reads TGTGCCAGCAGTCCCGGGACATCGTACAATGAGCAGTTCTTC. Protein: CASSPGTSYNEQFF.

This rearrangement joins TRBV6-2 or TRBV6-3 to TRBJ1-2, with D perhaps matching TRBD1 (5 bases). V lost 6 bases and J 4 bases, leaving 15 bases between the germline ends. CDR1 MNHEY and CDR2 SVGEGT come from the germline V gene. This CDR3 contains 14 residues. In DNA form, the CDR3 reads TGTGCCAGCAGCCAACCGGGCAGGGCCTATGGCTACACCTTC. It translates to CASSQPGRAYGYTF.

This chain joins TRBV19 and TRBJ1-2, with a tentative D call TRBD1 (6 bases). CDR3 size: 15 residues. Germline V gene sequence: CDR1 LNHDA, CDR2 SQIVND (reference sequence). V was clipped by 3 bases and J by 7 bases, with 18 bases between them. In DNA, the CDR3 is TGTGCCAGTAGTATCCAAGGCGGGGGCAAGAGTGGCTACACCTTC. It translates to CASSIQGGGKSGYTF.

V is TRBV4-3 and J is TRBJ2-3; no definite D call. The CDR3 is 16 amino acids. V gave up 0 bases and J gave up 2 bases, with 12 bases separating them. The germline V gene has CDR1 LGHNA and CDR2 YSLEER. CDR3 amino acids: CASSQDIIALTDTQYF. The CDR3 nucleotides read TGCGCCAGCAGCCAAGATATCATAGCCCTCACAGATACGCAGTATTTT.

As for this clone: Other DNA sequences from this sample encode an identical CDR3 as well. This chain uses TRBV7-2 with TRBJ2-2, with unresolved D. Deletions cut 3 bases from V and 2 bases from J, with 7 bases between. Germline V gene data show CDR1 as SGHTA and CDR2 as FQGNSA. The CDR3 length is 14 residues. The CDR3 region has the DNA TGTGCCAGCAGCTTTCTCAGAAACACCGGGGAGCTGTTTTTT. This sequence encodes CASSFLRNTGELFF.

CDR3 in amino acids: CASSAYASGGNYNEQFF. For the CDR3, the DNA is TGTGCCAGCAGTGCCTACGCTAGCGGGGGTAACTACAATGAGCAGTTCTTC. The genes are TRBV27 and TRBJ2-1, with 10 bases that match TRBD2. V gave up 5 bases and J gave up 3 bases; unmatched junction bases: 10. The CDR3 totals 17 residues. Germline CDR1 reads MNHEY; CDR2 reads SMNVEV (reference sequence).

The chain couples TRBV2 to TRBJ2-7; D is ambiguous. Germline CDR1 SNHLY, CDR2 FYNNEI. The CDR3 runs to 15 residues. The V and J ends lost 0 bases and 9 bases respectively, with 18 bases between them. The CDR3 is CASSEALPSLLGQYF. CDR3 DNA: TGTGCCAGCAGTGAAGCCCTTCCGTCCCTTCTGGGGCAGTACTTC.

The V call is TRBV28, the J call TRBJ1-2, with 7 bases lining up with TRBD1. In germline, CDR1 is MDHEN, CDR2 SYDVKM. The CDR3 is 16 amino acids. Losses at the gene ends were 2 bases for V and 0 bases for J; bases not matched to a gene: 6. The CDR3 loop reads CASSLRGGDPNYGYTF. The CDR3 bases are TGTGCCAGCAGTTTAAGAGGGGGCGATCCTAACTATGGCTACACCTTC.

This clone came up once. The chain combines TRBV10-3 with TRBJ2-7; D tentatively reads TRBD1 or TRBD2 (6 bases each). Trimming took 5 bases from V and 5 from J, leaving 10 bases between them. The CDR3 is 12 amino acids. Germline lookup yields CDR1 ENHRY and CDR2 SYGVKD. The CDR3 DNA sequence: TGTGCCATCAGTCGGGGGCGCGACGAGCAGTACTTC. It translates to CAISRGRDEQYF.

The rearrangement uses TRBV7-8 and TRBJ1-3; tentative D call: TRBD1 (5 bases). CDR1 is SGHVS and CDR2 is FQNEAQ in the germline V gene. This CDR3 comprises 16 residues. V was pared by 5 bases and J by 0 bases, with 14 bases between. The CDR3 coding sequence is TGTGCCAGCAGCCCCCGGGACGCACACTCTGGAAACACCATATATTTT. As protein: CASSPRDAHSGNTIYF.

The chain carries TRBV7-2 and TRBJ1-4; 7 bases are a match to TRBD1. The germline V gene has CDR1 SGHTA and CDR2 FQGNSA. Trimming at V came to 5 bases and at J to 8 bases, leaving 11 bases not matched to a gene. The CDR3 is made up of 15 amino acids. The CDR3 bases are TGTGCCAGCAGCCCTACGACAGGGAAGTACGAAAAACTGTTTTTT. Encoded protein: CASSPTTGKYEKLFF. Together with reference TRBV7-2 and TRBJ1-4, the CDR3 gives the full variable domain: GAGVSQSPSNKVTEKGKDVELRCDPISGHTALYWYRQSLGQGLEFLIYFQGNSAPDKSGLPSDRFSAERTGGSVSTLTIQRTQQEDSAVYLCASSPTTGKYEKLFFGSGTQLSVL.

The chain combines TRBV18 with TRBJ1-1; D unresolved. This CDR3 region has 12 residues. The V end lost 2 bases, the J end lost 4 bases, and 5 bases lay between the germline ends. The germline CDR1 and CDR2 sequences are KGHSH and LQKENI. Here the CDR3 reads CASSPGVTEAFF. Written as DNA, the CDR3 is TGTGCCAGCTCACCAGGGGTCACTGAAGCTTTCTTT. Complete variable domain (other parts from reference TRBV18 and TRBJ1-1): NAGVMQNPRHLVRRRGQEARLRCSPMKGHSHVYWYRQLPEEGLKFMVYLQKENIIDESGMPKERFSAEFPKEGPSILRIQQVVRGDSAAYFCASSPGVTEAFFGQGTRLTVV.

The chain employs TRBV7-2 and TRBJ2-3; D not certain. Germline V gene sequence: CDR1 SGHTA, CDR2 FQGNSA. The V end was cut by 6 bases, the J end by 5 bases, with 12 bases between. The CDR3 runs 13 residues. The CDR3 DNA is TGTGCCAGCAGTTTACAGACGAGAGATACGCAGTATTTT. Translation: CASSLQTRDTQYF.

The rearrangement joins TRBV7-2 to TRBJ2-7; the D gene is possibly TRBD2 (6 bases). There are 13 residues in the CDR3. Germline V gene data show CDR1 as SGHTA and CDR2 as FQGNSA. V dropped 7 bases and J dropped 7 bases, with 17 bases sitting between them. The CDR3 DNA sequence: TGTGCCAGCAACTCTTATCTCGCGGGAGAGCAGTACTTC. This sequence encodes CASNSYLAGEQYF.